The rows below give T cell receptor beta chains drawn from one sample of a study of blood T cells in healthy people across ages. TCRdb used MiXCR to reprocess the 5' RACE reads, holding one entry per CDR3 protein. The table has around 800,000 distinct CDR3 sequences, around a quarter seen once; the top ten hold 3%. This sample was shared with a second study, whose subject was T cells of mothers and their children.

Source material: blood. These receptor sequences come from a boy between 10 and 17 years old in good health. CDR3s include the opening cysteine and the closing phenylalanine or tryptophan. Fields, in order: CDR3 DNA, CDR3 protein, clone size, V gene, J gene, D gene. D genes are given only for firm matches. Size values are once, few and many counts, or a class for expanded clones, and some rows have none.

cdr3_nt: TGTGCCAGCACGGATCAGGGTTCCGAGCAGTACTTC; cdr3_aa: CASTDQGSEQYF; clone_size: NA; v_call: TRBV7-9; j_call: TRBJ2-7; d_call: NA
cdr3_nt: TGTGCTAGTGGTTCTCGGGGGTTAAGGGAGACCCAGTACTTC; cdr3_aa: CASGSRGLRETQYF; clone_size: few; v_call: TRBV12-5; j_call: TRBJ2-5; d_call: NA
cdr3_nt: TGTGCCAGCAGCCCGACAGGGGAGAATCAGCCCCAGCATTTT; cdr3_aa: CASSPTGENQPQHF; clone_size: few; v_call: TRBV5-5; j_call: TRBJ1-5; d_call: TRBD1
cdr3_nt: TGTGCCAGCAGTACAGGGGGACCATCCTACAATGAGCAGTTCTTC; cdr3_aa: CASSTGGPSYNEQFF; clone_size: NA; v_call: TRBV6-5; j_call: TRBJ2-1; d_call: TRBD1
cdr3_nt: TGCGCCAGCAGCCAAGGGGCTTCCTTAGCGGGTAGCTCCTACAATGAGCAGTTCTTC; cdr3_aa: CASSQGASLAGSSYNEQFF; clone_size: few; v_call: TRBV4-1; j_call: TRBJ2-1; d_call: TRBD2
cdr3_nt: TGTGCCAGCAGTTACTTCTCTAGCGGGGGCACAGATACGCAGTATTTT; cdr3_aa: CASSYFSSGGTDTQYF; clone_size: NA; v_call: TRBV6-5; j_call: TRBJ2-3; d_call: TRBD2
cdr3_nt: TGTGCCAGCAGCCAAGCCGTGAGGGCCCAGTACTTC; cdr3_aa: CASSQAVRAQYF; clone_size: few; v_call: TRBV3-1; j_call: TRBJ2-5; d_call: NA
cdr3_nt: TGTGCCAGCAGCTTCGCGGGCGCAGAGACCCAGTACTTC; cdr3_aa: CASSFAGAETQYF; clone_size: many; v_call: TRBV7-2; j_call: TRBJ2-5; d_call: NA
cdr3_nt: TGTGCCAGCAGTCGGCCTTCGGACTGGCCGCGCGAGCAGTACTTC; cdr3_aa: CASSRPSDWPREQYF; clone_size: NA; v_call: TRBV6-5; j_call: TRBJ2-7; d_call: NA
cdr3_nt: TGCAGTGCTTGGGACAAGGAGCCCACAGATACGCAGTATTTT; cdr3_aa: CSAWDKEPTDTQYF; clone_size: few; v_call: TRBV20-1; j_call: TRBJ2-3; d_call: NA
cdr3_nt: TGTGCCAGCAGCTTAGCAGGGGTGGATGAAAAACTGTTTTTT; cdr3_aa: CASSLAGVDEKLFF; clone_size: few; v_call: TRBV7-9; j_call: TRBJ1-4; d_call: NA
cdr3_nt: TGTGCCGCCAGCGGCACAGATTACAATGAGCAGTTCTTC; cdr3_aa: CAASGTDYNEQFF; clone_size: few; v_call: TRBV15; j_call: TRBJ2-1; d_call: NA
cdr3_nt: TGCAGTGCTCCTACGCCGGGACTAGGGGCAGATACGCAGTATTTT; cdr3_aa: CSAPTPGLGADTQYF; clone_size: few; v_call: TRBV20-1; j_call: TRBJ2-3; d_call: TRBD2
cdr3_nt: TGCAGCGTTGCGACAGGACCATCTGGGGCCAACGTCCTGACTTTC; cdr3_aa: CSVATGPSGANVLTF; clone_size: many; v_call: TRBV29-1; j_call: TRBJ2-6; d_call: NA
cdr3_nt: TGTGCCAGCGTACTCAGGGGCGGTGAGCAGTTCTTC; cdr3_aa: CASVLRGGEQFF; clone_size: NA; v_call: TRBV2; j_call: TRBJ2-1; d_call: NA
cdr3_nt: TGTGCCAGCTCATTAACAGGGTACTACGAGCAGTACTTC; cdr3_aa: CASSLTGYYEQYF; clone_size: NA; v_call: TRBV5-5; j_call: TRBJ2-7; d_call: NA
cdr3_nt: TGCGCCAGCAGCTTCGAAACAGGCCACGAGCAGTACTTC; cdr3_aa: CASSFETGHEQYF; clone_size: few; v_call: TRBV5-1; j_call: TRBJ2-7; d_call: NA
cdr3_nt: TGTGCCAGCAGCCAATTCTTCCAGACAAGTTATGGCTACACCTTC; cdr3_aa: CASSQFFQTSYGYTF; clone_size: NA; v_call: TRBV4-2; j_call: TRBJ1-2; d_call: NA
cdr3_nt: TGCGCCAGCAGGGTACAGACCGGGGAGCTGTTTTTT; cdr3_aa: CASRVQTGELFF; clone_size: NA; v_call: TRBV5-1; j_call: TRBJ2-2; d_call: NA
cdr3_nt: TGCGCCAGCAGCTCCAGATCTACCAACACTGAAGCTTTCTTT; cdr3_aa: CASSSRSTNTEAFF; clone_size: NA; v_call: TRBV5-1; j_call: TRBJ1-1; d_call: NA
cdr3_nt: TGTGCCAGCAGCTTAGCCCAGCCCGAGACCCAGTACTTC; cdr3_aa: CASSLAQPETQYF; clone_size: NA; v_call: TRBV11-2; j_call: TRBJ2-5; d_call: NA
cdr3_nt: TGTGCCAGCAGTTACGGTTCGGTCATGAACACTGAAGCTTTCTTT; cdr3_aa: CASSYGSVMNTEAFF; clone_size: once; v_call: TRBV6-5; j_call: TRBJ1-1; d_call: NA
cdr3_nt: TGCGCCAGCAGCTTGACCCCATACTCCACAGATACGCAGTATTTT; cdr3_aa: CASSLTPYSTDTQYF; clone_size: few; v_call: TRBV5-1; j_call: TRBJ2-3; d_call: NA
cdr3_nt: TGTGCCAGCACTCGTGGTAGGGTAATCACCGGGGAGCTGTTTTTT; cdr3_aa: CASTRGRVITGELFF; clone_size: once; v_call: TRBV6-5; j_call: TRBJ2-2; d_call: NA
cdr3_nt: TGTGCCAGCAGCCCACGGCGACAAGCGTCGCGCACCATATATTTT; cdr3_aa: CASSPRRQASRTIYF; clone_size: few; v_call: TRBV11-2; j_call: TRBJ1-3; d_call: NA
cdr3_nt: TGTGCCATCAGTGAGATGGTTTCAGGGAAGGCGCAAGATACGCAGTATTTT; cdr3_aa: CAISEMVSGKAQDTQYF; clone_size: NA; v_call: TRBV10-3; j_call: TRBJ2-3; d_call: NA
cdr3_nt: TGCAGCGTTGCGAGGGGAGGCTACAATGAGCAGTTCTTC; cdr3_aa: CSVARGGYNEQFF; clone_size: few; v_call: TRBV29-1; j_call: TRBJ2-1; d_call: NA
cdr3_nt: TGTGCCAGCAGTACCCGGTGGACGTTTAATTCACCCCTCCACTTT; cdr3_aa: CASSTRWTFNSPLHF; clone_size: NA; v_call: TRBV6-5; j_call: TRBJ1-6; d_call: NA
cdr3_nt: TGTGCCAGCCAAAAGGAAGCGGGGGAGCAGTACTTC; cdr3_aa: CASQKEAGEQYF; clone_size: few; v_call: TRBV7-3; j_call: TRBJ2-7; d_call: TRBD2
cdr3_nt: TGTGCCAGTAGTATCGGCACCTACTATGGCTACACCTTC; cdr3_aa: CASSIGTYYGYTF; clone_size: NA; v_call: TRBV19; j_call: TRBJ1-2; d_call: NA
cdr3_nt: TGTGCCAGCAGTTGGGCCGGGGGGGATGAGCAGTTCTTC; cdr3_aa: CASSWAGGDEQFF; clone_size: NA; v_call: TRBV12-3/TRBV12-4; j_call: TRBJ2-1; d_call: TRBD2
cdr3_nt: TGTGCCAGCAGTGCGGGCCACTCGGGAACTGAAGCTTTCTTT; cdr3_aa: CASSAGHSGTEAFF; clone_size: NA; v_call: TRBV28; j_call: TRBJ1-1; d_call: NA
cdr3_nt: TGTGCCATCAGTGTTGCCGGGACTAGCGGGGCTGAGACCCAGTACTTC; cdr3_aa: CAISVAGTSGAETQYF; clone_size: NA; v_call: TRBV10-3; j_call: TRBJ2-5; d_call: TRBD2
cdr3_nt: TGTGCCAGCTCAGCACATGAAGCTTTCTTT; cdr3_aa: CASSAHEAFF; clone_size: NA; v_call: TRBV18; j_call: TRBJ1-1; d_call: NA
cdr3_nt: TGTGCCAGCGACGGGGCTAGCGGGGGGCTTAGCTCCTACAATGAGCAGTTCTTC; cdr3_aa: CASDGASGGLSSYNEQFF; clone_size: few; v_call: TRBV12-3/TRBV12-4; j_call: TRBJ2-1; d_call: TRBD2
cdr3_nt: TGTGCCAGCAGTGCCAACATGGCAAGAGAGCCCCAGCATTTT; cdr3_aa: CASSANMAREPQHF; clone_size: NA; v_call: TRBV2; j_call: TRBJ1-5; d_call: NA
cdr3_nt: TGTGCCAGCAGTTACTCTTGGGACAGGGGAAAAAACTTC; cdr3_aa: CASSYSWDRGKNF; clone_size: few; v_call: TRBV6-6; j_call: TRBJ2-7; d_call: TRBD1